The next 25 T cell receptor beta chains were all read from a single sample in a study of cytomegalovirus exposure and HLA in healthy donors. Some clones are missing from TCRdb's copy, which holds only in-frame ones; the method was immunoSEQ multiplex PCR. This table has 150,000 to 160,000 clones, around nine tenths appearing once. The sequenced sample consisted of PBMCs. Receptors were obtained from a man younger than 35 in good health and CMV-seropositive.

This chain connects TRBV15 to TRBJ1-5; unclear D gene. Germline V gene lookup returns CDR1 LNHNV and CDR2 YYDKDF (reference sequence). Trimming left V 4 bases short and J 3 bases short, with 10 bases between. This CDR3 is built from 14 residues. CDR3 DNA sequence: TGTGCCACCAGCATTTCAGATCCCAATCAGCCCCAGCATTTT. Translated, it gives CATSISDPNQPQHF.

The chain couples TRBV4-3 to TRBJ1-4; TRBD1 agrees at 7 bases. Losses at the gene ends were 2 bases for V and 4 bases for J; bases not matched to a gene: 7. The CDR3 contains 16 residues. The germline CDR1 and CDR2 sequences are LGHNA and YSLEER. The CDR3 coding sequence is TGCGCCAGCAGCCAATCATGGACAGGAGATAATGAAAAACTGTTTTTT. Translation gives CASSQSWTGDNEKLFF.

DNA for the CDR3: TGTGCCAGCAGTGGACAGCTTGGCAATCAGCCCCAGCATTTT. It is translated as CASSGQLGNQPQHF. This chain joins TRBV2 and TRBJ1-5; D is possibly TRBD1 (5 bases). Germline assignment: CDR1 SNHLY and CDR2 FYNNEI. The CDR3 spans 14 residues. V lost 4 bases and J lost 2, with 9 bases in between.

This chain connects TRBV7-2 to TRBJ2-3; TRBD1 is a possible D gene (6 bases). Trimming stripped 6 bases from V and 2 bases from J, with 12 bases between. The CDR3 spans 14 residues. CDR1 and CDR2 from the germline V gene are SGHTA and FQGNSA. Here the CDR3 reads CASRDNRVTDTQYF. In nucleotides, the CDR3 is TGTGCCAGCAGGGACAACAGGGTCACAGATACGCAGTATTTT.

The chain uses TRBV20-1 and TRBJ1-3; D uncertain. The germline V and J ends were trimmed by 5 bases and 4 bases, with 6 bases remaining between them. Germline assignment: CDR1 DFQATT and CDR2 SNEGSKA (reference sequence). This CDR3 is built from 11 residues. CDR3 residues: CSALPGNTIYF. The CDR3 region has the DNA TGCAGTGCTCTCCCCGGAAACACCATATATTTT.

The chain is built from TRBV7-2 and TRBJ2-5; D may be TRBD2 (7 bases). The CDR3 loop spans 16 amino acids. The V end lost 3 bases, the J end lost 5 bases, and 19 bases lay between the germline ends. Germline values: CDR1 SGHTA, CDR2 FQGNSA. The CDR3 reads CASSLRARGRGETQYF. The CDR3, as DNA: TGTGCCAGCAGCTTGAGAGCGCGGGGGCGCGGGGAGACCCAGTACTTC.

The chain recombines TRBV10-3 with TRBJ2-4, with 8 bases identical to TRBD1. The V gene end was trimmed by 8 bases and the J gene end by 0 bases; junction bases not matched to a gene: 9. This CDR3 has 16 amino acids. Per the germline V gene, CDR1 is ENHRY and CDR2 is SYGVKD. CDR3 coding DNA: TGTGCCATCTCCCCGCAGGGGGCGGGAGCCAAAAACATTCAGTACTTC. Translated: CAISPQGAGAKNIQYF.

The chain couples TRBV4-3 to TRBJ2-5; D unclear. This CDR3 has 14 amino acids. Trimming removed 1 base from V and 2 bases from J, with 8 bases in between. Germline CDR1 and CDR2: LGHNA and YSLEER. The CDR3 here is CASSQGQYQETQYF. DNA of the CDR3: TGCGCCAGCAGCCAAGGGCAGTATCAAGAGACCCAGTACTTC.

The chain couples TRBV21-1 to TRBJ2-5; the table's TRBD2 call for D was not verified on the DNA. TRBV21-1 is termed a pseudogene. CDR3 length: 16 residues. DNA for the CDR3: TGTGCCAGCAGCAAAGTTCAGCGGGACGCCTCGGAGACCCAGTACTTC. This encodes CASSKVQRDASETQYF.

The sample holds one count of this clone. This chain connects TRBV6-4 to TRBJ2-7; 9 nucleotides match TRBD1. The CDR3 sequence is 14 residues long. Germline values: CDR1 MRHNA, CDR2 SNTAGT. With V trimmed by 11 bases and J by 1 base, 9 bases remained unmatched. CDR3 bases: TGTGCCTGCACGACCGGGACAGGGTCCTACGAGCAGTACTTC. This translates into CACTTGTGSYEQYF.

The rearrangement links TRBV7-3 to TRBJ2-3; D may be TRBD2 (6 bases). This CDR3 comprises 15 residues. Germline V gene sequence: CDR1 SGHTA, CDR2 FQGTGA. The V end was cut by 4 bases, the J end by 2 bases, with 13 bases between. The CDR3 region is CASSSPGRFTDTQYF. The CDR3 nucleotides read TGTGCCAGCAGCTCCCCAGGGAGGTTCACAGATACGCAGTATTTT.

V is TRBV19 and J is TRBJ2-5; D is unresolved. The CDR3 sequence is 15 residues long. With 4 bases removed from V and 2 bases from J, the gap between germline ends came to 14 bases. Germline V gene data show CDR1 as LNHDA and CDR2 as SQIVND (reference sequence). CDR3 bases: TGTGCCAGTAGTACTCTAGGCCAGCTGCAAGAGACCCAGTACTTC. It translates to CASSTLGQLQETQYF.

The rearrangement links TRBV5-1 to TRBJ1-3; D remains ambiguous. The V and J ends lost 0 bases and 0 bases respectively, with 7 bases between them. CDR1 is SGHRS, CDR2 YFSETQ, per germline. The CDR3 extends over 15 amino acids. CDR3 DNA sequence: TGCGCCAGCAGCTTGGATCGGTTCTCTGGAAACACCATATATTTT. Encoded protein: CASSLDRFSGNTIYF.

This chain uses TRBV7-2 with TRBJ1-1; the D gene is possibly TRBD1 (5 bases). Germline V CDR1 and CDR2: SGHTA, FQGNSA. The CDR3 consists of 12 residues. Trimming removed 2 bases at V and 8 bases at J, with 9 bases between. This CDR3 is CASSLRWGEAFF. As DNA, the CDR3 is TGTGCCAGCAGCTTAAGGTGGGGCGAAGCTTTCTTT.

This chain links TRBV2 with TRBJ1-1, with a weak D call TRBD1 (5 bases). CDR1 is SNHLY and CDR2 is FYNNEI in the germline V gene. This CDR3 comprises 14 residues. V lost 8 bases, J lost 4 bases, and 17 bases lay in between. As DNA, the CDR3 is TGTGCCAGCCTTGTGCGGGGCGTGACCACTGAAGCTTTCTTT. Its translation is CASLVRGVTTEAFF.

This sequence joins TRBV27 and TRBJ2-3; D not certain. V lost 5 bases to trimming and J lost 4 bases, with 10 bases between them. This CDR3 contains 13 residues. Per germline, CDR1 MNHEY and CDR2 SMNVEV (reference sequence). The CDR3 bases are TGTGCCAGCAGTCTTAGGAGCGCAGATACGCAGTATTTT. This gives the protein CASSLRSADTQYF.

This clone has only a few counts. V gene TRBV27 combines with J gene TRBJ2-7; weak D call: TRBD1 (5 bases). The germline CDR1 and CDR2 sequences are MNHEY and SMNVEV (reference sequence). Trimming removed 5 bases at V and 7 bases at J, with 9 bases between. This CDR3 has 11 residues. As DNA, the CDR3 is TGTGCCAGCAGTCAGGGCCGGGAGCAGTACTTC. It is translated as CASSQGREQYF.

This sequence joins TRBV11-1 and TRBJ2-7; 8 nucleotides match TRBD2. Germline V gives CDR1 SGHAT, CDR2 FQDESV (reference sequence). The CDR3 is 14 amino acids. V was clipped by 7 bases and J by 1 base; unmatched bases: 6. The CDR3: CASTSGRGSYEQYF. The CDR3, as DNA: TGTGCCAGCACCAGCGGGAGAGGATCCTACGAGCAGTACTTC.

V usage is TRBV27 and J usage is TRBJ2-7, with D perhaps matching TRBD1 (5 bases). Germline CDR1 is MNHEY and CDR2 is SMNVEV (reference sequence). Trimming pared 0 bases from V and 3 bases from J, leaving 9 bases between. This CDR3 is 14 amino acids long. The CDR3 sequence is CASSLSGAGYEQYF. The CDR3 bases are TGTGCCAGCAGTTTATCAGGGGCCGGCTACGAGCAGTACTTC.

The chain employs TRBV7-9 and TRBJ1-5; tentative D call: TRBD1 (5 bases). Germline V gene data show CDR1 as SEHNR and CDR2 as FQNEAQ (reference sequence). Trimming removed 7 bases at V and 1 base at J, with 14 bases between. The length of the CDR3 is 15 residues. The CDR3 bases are TGTGCCAGCACCGCCCGGGGGGACAGCAATCAGCCCCAGCATTTT. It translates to CASTARGDSNQPQHF.

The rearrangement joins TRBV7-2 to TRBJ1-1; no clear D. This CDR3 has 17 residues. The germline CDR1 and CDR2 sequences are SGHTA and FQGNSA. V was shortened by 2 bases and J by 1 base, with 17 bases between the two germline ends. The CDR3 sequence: CASSLRGYSGSNTEAFF. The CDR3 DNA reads TGTGCCAGCAGCTTACGAGGGTACAGTGGATCGAACACTGAAGCTTTCTTT.

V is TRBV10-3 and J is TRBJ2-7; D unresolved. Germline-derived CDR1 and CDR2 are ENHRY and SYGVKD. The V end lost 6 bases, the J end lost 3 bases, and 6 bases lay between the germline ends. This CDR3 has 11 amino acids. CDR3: CAISSNYEQYF. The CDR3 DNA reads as TGTGCCATCAGCTCTAACTACGAGCAGTACTTC.

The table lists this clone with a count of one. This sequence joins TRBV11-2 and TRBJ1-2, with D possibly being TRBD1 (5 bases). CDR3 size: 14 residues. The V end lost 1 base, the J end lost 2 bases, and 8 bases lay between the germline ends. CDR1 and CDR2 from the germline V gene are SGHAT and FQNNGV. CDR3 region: CASSLGGLNYGYTF. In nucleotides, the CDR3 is TGTGCCAGCAGCTTAGGGGGACTAAACTATGGCTACACCTTC. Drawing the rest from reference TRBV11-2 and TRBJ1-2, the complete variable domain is EAGVAQSPRYKIIEKRQSVAFWCNPISGHATLYWYQQILGQGPKLLIQFQNNGVVDDSQLPKDRFSAERLKGVDSTLKIQPAKLEDSAVYLCASSLGGLNYGYTFGSGTRLTVV.

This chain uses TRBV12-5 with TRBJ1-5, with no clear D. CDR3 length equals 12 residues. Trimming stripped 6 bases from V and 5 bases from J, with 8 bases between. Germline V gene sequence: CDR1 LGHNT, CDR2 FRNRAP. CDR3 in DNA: TGTGCTAGTGGCCCGGAGTATCAGCCCCAGCATTTT. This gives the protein CASGPEYQPQHF.

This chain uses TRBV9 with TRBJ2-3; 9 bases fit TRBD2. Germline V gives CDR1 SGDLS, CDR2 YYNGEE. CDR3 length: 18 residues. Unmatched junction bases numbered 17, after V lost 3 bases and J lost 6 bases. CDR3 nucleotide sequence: TGTGCCAGCAGCGCCCCCGGGACTAGCAGACTACAGATGGATACGCAGTATTTT. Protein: CASSAPGTSRLQMDTQYF. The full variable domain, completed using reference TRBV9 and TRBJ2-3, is DSGVTQTPKHLITATGQRVTLRCSPRSGDLSVYWYQQSLDQGLQFLIQYYNGEERAKGNILERFSAQQFPDLHSELNLSSLELGDSALYFCASSAPGTSRLQMDTQYFGPGTRLTVL.